Below are 27 T cell receptor beta chains sequenced from a single sample in a study of blood T cell repertoires in COVID-19. Here immunoSEQ multiplex PCR was the method, and the copy in TCRdb shows in-frame clones only, minus some. The table has 100,000 or so clones, about four fifths seen once. The material sequenced was peripheral blood. The source of these receptors is a human donor in a cohort sampled during active COVID-19.

V gene TRBV7-2 combines with J gene TRBJ1-1, with 9 positions matching TRBD1. The length of the CDR3 is 15 residues. CDR1 is SGHTA, CDR2 FQGNSA, per germline. V lost 4 bases to trimming and J lost 3 bases; unmatched junction nucleotides: 6. This CDR3 is CASSYTGGGYTEAFF. As DNA, the CDR3 is TGTGCCAGCAGCTACACAGGGGGCGGGTACACTGAAGCTTTCTTT.

This chain joins TRBV19 and TRBJ2-7; 8 positions match TRBD1. The germline V gene has CDR1 LNHDA and CDR2 SQIVND (reference sequence). V lost 3 bases to trimming and J lost 9 bases; unmatched junction nucleotides: 7. The CDR3 is made up of 13 amino acids. In DNA form, the CDR3 reads TGTGCCAGTAGTATCAGGGCAGGGGGCGCGCAGTACTTC. As protein: CASSIRAGGAQYF. Together with reference TRBV19 and TRBJ2-7, the CDR3 gives the full variable domain: DGGITQSPKYLFRKEGQNVTLSCEQNLNHDAMYWYRQDPGQGLRLIYYSQIVNDFQKGDIAEGYSVSREKKESFPLTVTSAQKNPTAFYLCASSIRAGGAQYFGPGTRLTVT.

The chain combines TRBV4-3 with TRBJ1-5, with 7 bases fitting TRBD1. This CDR3 has 20 amino acids. Germline V gene data show CDR1 as LGHNA and CDR2 as YSLEER. Here the CDR3 DNA reads TGCGCAGGAGGTGGCGCCAGCAGCCAAGAAAAGACAGGGCTCAATCAGCCCCAGCATTTT. Translating gives CAGGGASSQEKTGLNQPQHF.

This chain links TRBV27 with TRBJ1-4; D may be TRBD1 (5 bases). This CDR3 comprises 16 residues. V lost 0 bases, J lost 8 bases, and 16 bases lay in between. Germline assignment: CDR1 MNHEY and CDR2 SMNVEV (reference sequence). CDR3 DNA sequence: TGTGCCAGCAGTTTATCCTCATCGGCCGGGGGGGAAAAACTGTTTTTT. The encoded protein is CASSLSSSAGGEKLFF.

The table lists this clone with a few counts. V is TRBV6-4 and J is TRBJ1-2; 7 bases map to TRBD1. CDR1 is MRHNA and CDR2 is SNTAGT in the germline V gene. After removal of 2 bases from V and 5 bases from J, the junction contained 11 bases not matched to a gene. The CDR3 runs to 16 residues. In DNA form, the CDR3 reads TGTGCCAGCAGTGACGCCTATTCGACAGGGAGGTATGGCTACACCTTC. Its translation: CASSDAYSTGRYGYTF.

The V call is TRBV4-3, the J call TRBJ2-2; 10 bases line up with TRBD1. CDR1 and CDR2 from the germline V gene are LGHNA and YSLEER. The V and J ends lost 4 bases and 4 bases, in that order; junction bases with no gene match: 6. The CDR3 sequence is 16 residues long. The DNA of the CDR3 is TGCGCCAGCAGCCCACGACAGGGGGCTGGCACCGGGGAGCTGTTTTTT. Translation gives CASSPRQGAGTGELFF.

This chain joins TRBV5-4 and TRBJ1-1; TRBD1 might be the D (5 bases). The CDR3 totals 13 residues. V lost 4 bases and J lost 1, with 8 bases in between. Germline CDR1 reads SGHNT; CDR2 reads YYREEE (reference sequence). The CDR3 nucleotides are TGTGCCAGCAGCGGGGCAACGAACACTGAAGCTTTCTTT. Translation: CASSGATNTEAFF.

This rearrangement joins TRBV10-3 to TRBJ2-1; 13 bases are shared with TRBD2. The CDR3 loop spans 14 amino acids. Germline CDR1 ENHRY, CDR2 SYGVKD. Trimming took 5 bases from V and 12 from J; bases not matched to a gene: 7. The CDR3 protein is CAISTGTSGEWQFF. CDR3 nucleotides: TGTGCCATCAGTACAGGGACTAGCGGGGAGTGGCAGTTCTTC.

V gene TRBV6-5 combines with J gene TRBJ1-4, with D hard to call. The CDR3 runs to 15 residues. The germline V and J ends were trimmed by 5 bases and 4 bases, with 14 bases remaining between them. Per germline, CDR1 MNHEY and CDR2 SVGAGI. This CDR3 is CASSRETRFNEKLFF. The CDR3 coding sequence is TGTGCCAGCAGTCGCGAGACTCGTTTTAATGAAAAACTGTTTTTT.

V is TRBV29-1 and J is TRBJ2-1; 13 nucleotides line up with TRBD2. The CDR3 runs 13 residues. Germline V gene sequence: CDR1 SQVTM, CDR2 ANQGSEA. V lost 6 bases, J lost 7 bases, and 3 bases stayed unmatched. The DNA of the CDR3 is TGCAGCGTGACTAGCGGGAGGCAAAATGAGCAGTTCTTC. Its translation: CSVTSGRQNEQFF.

The chain is built from TRBV27 and TRBJ2-1; weak D call: TRBD2 (6 bases). This CDR3 comprises 14 residues. V shed 1 base and J shed 6 bases, with 10 bases lying between them. The germline gives CDR1 MNHEY, CDR2 SMNVEV (reference sequence). The CDR3 loop is CASSLFTSLNEQFF. CDR3 coding DNA: TGTGCCAGCAGTTTATTTACTAGCCTCAATGAGCAGTTCTTC.

Only a few counts were recorded for this clone. The CDR3 sequence is CASSSPLAGGNTGELFF. The DNA of the CDR3 is TGTGCCAGCAGTTCCCCTCTAGCGGGAGGCAACACCGGGGAGCTGTTTTTT. The J gene is TRBJ2-2, the V gene TRBV27; 11 bases line up with TRBD2. The CDR3 covers 17 residues. J lost 2 bases, V lost 4 bases, and 6 bases had no gene match. Germline V gene data show CDR1 as MNHEY and CDR2 as SMNVEV (reference sequence).

This sequence joins TRBV20-1 and TRBJ1-1; D unclear. The CDR3 consists of 10 residues. Germline CDR1 is DFQATT and CDR2 is SNEGSKA (reference sequence). V lost 1 base, J lost 8 bases, and 5 bases lay in between. As DNA, the CDR3 is TGCAGTGCTAGAGTACAAGAAGCTTTCTTT. Translated: CSARVQEAFF.

The rearrangement joins TRBV29-1 to TRBJ1-2; D not certain. This CDR3 spans 12 amino acids. V lost 3 bases, J lost 4 bases, and 9 bases lay in between. Germline values: CDR1 SQVTM, CDR2 ANQGSEA. CDR3 protein: CSVDRSPYGYTF. The CDR3, as DNA: TGCAGCGTTGATCGGAGTCCCTATGGCTACACCTTC.

This clone has a count of ten or more. V gene TRBV3-1 (or the pseudogene TRBV3-2) combines with J gene TRBJ2-7; TRBD1 aligns across 9 bases. Per the germline V gene, CDR1 is LGHDT and CDR2 is YNNKEL (reference sequence). V lost 4 bases, J lost 2 bases, and 6 bases stayed unmatched. The CDR3 is made up of 15 amino acids. CDR3 amino acids: CASSLQGAQTYEQYF. CDR3 nucleotide sequence: TGTGCCAGCAGCCTACAGGGGGCGCAAACCTACGAGCAGTACTTC.

A single count supports this clone. This chain uses TRBV12-3 or TRBV12-4 with TRBJ1-2; a weak D match, TRBD1 (6 bases). The CDR3 length is 13 residues. V lost 6 bases, J lost 4 bases, and 12 bases lay in between. The CDR3 region has the DNA TGTGCCAGCAGACCAGGGGATGCCTATGGCTACACCTTC. Its translation: CASRPGDAYGYTF.

CDR3 DNA: TGCGCCAGCAGCCAATCCCCAGCGGGGACTAGCGGGAGCGATGAGCAGTTCTTC. Amino acids: CASSQSPAGTSGSDEQFF. The chain carries TRBV4-3 and TRBJ2-1, with 14 positions matching TRBD2. The CDR3 extends over 18 amino acids. Unmatched junction bases numbered 11, after V lost 2 bases and J lost 8 bases. Germline CDR1 LGHNA, CDR2 YSLEER.

The CDR3 bases are TGTGCCAGCAGCCAAGGACAGAAACGTGAAGCTTTCTTT. This sequence encodes CASSQGQKREAFF. This chain links TRBV3-1 (or the pseudogene TRBV3-2) with TRBJ1-1, with D tentatively TRBD1 (5 bases). The ends were cut back, 1 base at V and 7 bases at J, with 10 bases in the middle. CDR1 is LGHDT, CDR2 YNNKEL, per germline (reference sequence). The CDR3 contains 13 residues.

J is TRBJ2-1 and V is TRBV7-2, with a weak D call TRBD2 (6 bases). CDR3 length equals 14 residues. V was pared by 5 bases and J by 7 bases, with 15 bases between. Germline V gene data show CDR1 as SGHTA and CDR2 as FQGNSA. As DNA, the CDR3 is TGTGCCAGCAGCCCCCCCCCGCTAGCGAATGAGCAGTTCTTC. It translates to CASSPPPLANEQFF.

This chain joins TRBV30 and TRBJ1-4, with 10 bases fitting TRBD1. Germline CDR1 is GTSNPN and CDR2 is SVGIG (reference sequence). The CDR3 runs to 15 residues. The junction had 8 bases not matched to a gene; V was cut back by 4 bases and J by 6 bases. CDR3 amino acids: CAWIPRTGGDEKLFF. The CDR3 DNA sequence: TGTGCCTGGATTCCAAGGACAGGGGGAGATGAAAAACTGTTTTTT. The whole variable domain, filled in from reference TRBV30 and TRBJ1-4, reads SQTIHQWPATLVQPVGSPLSLECTVEGTSNPNLYWYRQAAGRGLQLLFYSVGIGQISSEVPQNLSASRPQDRQFILSSKKLLLSDSGFYLCAWIPRTGGDEKLFFGSGTQLSVL.

The rearrangement joins TRBV7-9 to TRBJ1-1, with D perhaps TRBD1 (5 bases). The CDR3 contains 15 residues. Germline lookup yields CDR1 SEHNR and CDR2 FQNEAQ (reference sequence). With 2 bases removed from V and 5 bases from J, the gap between germline ends came to 15 bases. The CDR3 DNA is TGTGCCAGCAGCTTATGGTGGGGGGAGGGAACTGAAGCTTTCTTT. Translated: CASSLWWGEGTEAFF. The full variable domain, its missing parts supplied by reference TRBV7-9 and TRBJ1-1, is DTGVSQNPRHKITKRGQNVTFRCDPISEHNRLYWYRQTLGQGPEFLTYFQNEAQLEKSRLLSDRFSAERPKGSFSTLEIQRTEQGDSAMYLCASSLWWGEGTEAFFGQGTRLTVV.

The chain joins TRBV28 to TRBJ1-2; 7 nucleotides align to TRBD1. This CDR3 is built from 14 residues. In germline, CDR1 is MDHEN, CDR2 SYDVKM. J gave up 1 base and V 6 bases, and 5 bases lay outside the gene matches. In nucleotides, the CDR3 is TGTGCCAGCAGAAGGGACAGTGATAACTATGGCTACACCTTC. Translation: CASRRDSDNYGYTF.

CDR3 nucleotides: TGTGCCAGCAGTCCCCGCCCGGGGGTCTACGAGCAGTACTTC. Amino acids: CASSPRPGVYEQYF. V and J are TRBV6-2 or TRBV6-3 and TRBJ2-7; D is perhaps TRBD2 (6 bases). V shed 5 bases and J shed 3 bases, with 14 bases lying between them. Germline values: CDR1 MNHEY, CDR2 SVGEGT. CDR3 size: 14 residues.

CDR3 sequence: CSGRTVYEQYF. The CDR3 DNA reads as TGCAGCGGGAGGACAGTTTACGAGCAGTACTTC. The rearrangement uses TRBV29-1 and TRBJ2-7; TRBD1 might be the D (6 bases). CDR1 and CDR2 (germline): SQVTM, ANQGSEA. This CDR3 spans 11 amino acids. V shed 7 bases and J shed 4 bases, with 11 bases lying between them.

The chain joins TRBV27 to TRBJ2-7; 7 bases are a match to TRBD1. CDR3 length: 18 amino acids. V was pared by 6 bases and J by 2 bases, with 19 bases of the junction left unmatched. The V gene's germline CDR1 is MNHEY and CDR2 SMNVEV (reference sequence). In DNA, the CDR3 is TGTGCCAGCAGGTTGGTTGCAATTATTAGGGGGCAACCCTACGAGCAGTACTTC. It encodes CASRLVAIIRGQPYEQYF.

The chain employs TRBV28 and TRBJ2-7, with 13 bases identical to TRBD2. Trimming cost V 5 bases and J 4 bases; bases outside gene matches: 5. The germline CDR1 and CDR2 sequences are MDHEN and SYDVKM. The length of the CDR3 is 15 residues. The CDR3 nucleotides read TGTGCCAGCAGTCCTCGGACTAGCGGGAGTTACGAGCAGTACTTC. Its translation: CASSPRTSGSYEQYF.

V is TRBV29-1 and J is TRBJ1-1, with TRBD1 identical over 9 bases. The CDR3 length is 14 residues. The ends lost 6 bases at V and 0 bases at J; junction bases unmatched: 5. CDR1 SQVTM and CDR2 ANQGSEA come from the germline V gene. The CDR3 nucleotides are TGCAGCGTACCACAGGGGGCTGTGAACACTGAAGCTTTCTTT. It codes for CSVPQGAVNTEAFF.